This T cell receptor beta chain was identified in a study of CD8 T cells in Susac syndrome. Patients with Susac syndrome met the recently defined diagnostic criteria for definite or probable disease. Negative isolation yielded CD4+ and CD8+ T cells, and FACS enriched TEMRA cells. cDNA came from about 0.5 to 1 ug RNA primed by random hexamers. TCRdb recomputed calls from the immunoSEQ multiplex PCR reads with MiXCR, one row per CDR3 protein. The data show tens of thousands of distinct CDR3 sequences, 93% seen once. Specimen: CD4+ T cells from PBMCs. The sequence came from a human donor with Susac syndrome.

This CDR3 is CASSLFVHEQYF. The CDR3 nucleotides are TGTGCCAGCAGCTTATTTGTCCACGAGCAGTACTTC. This chain connects TRBV7-6 to TRBJ2-7; D not resolved. The V gene's germline CDR1 is SGHVS and CDR2 FNYEAQ. The CDR3 is 12 amino acids. The ends were cut back, 2 bases at V and 5 bases at J, with 7 bases in the middle.